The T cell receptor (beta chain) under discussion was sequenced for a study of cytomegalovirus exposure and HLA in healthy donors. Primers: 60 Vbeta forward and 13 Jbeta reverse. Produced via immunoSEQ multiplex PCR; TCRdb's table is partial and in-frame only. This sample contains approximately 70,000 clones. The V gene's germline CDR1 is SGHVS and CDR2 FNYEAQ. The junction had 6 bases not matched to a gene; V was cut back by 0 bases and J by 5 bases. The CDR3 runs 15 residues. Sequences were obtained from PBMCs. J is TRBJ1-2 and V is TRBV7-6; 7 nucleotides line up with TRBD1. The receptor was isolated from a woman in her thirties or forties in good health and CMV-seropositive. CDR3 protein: CASSLAKGTAYGYTF. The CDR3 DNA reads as TGTGCCAGCAGCTTAGCGAAAGGGACAGCTTATGGCTACACCTTC.